One and the same sample provided the 25 T cell receptor beta chains below, sequenced in a study of metastatic and nonmetastatic thyroid tumors. TCRdb re-called the PCR reads with MiXCR. The table lists roughly 28,000 clones, under 25% of them singletons. Patients had received no treatment of any kind before thyroid surgery. The source material was blood. Receptors were obtained from a female donor with papillary thyroid cancer or a benign thyroid nodule (not recorded which). Some clones in this sample may be carry-over from other donors' samples.

Many counts were recorded for this clone. The V and J genes are TRBV7-9 and TRBJ2-3; TRBD2 agrees at 9 bases. There are 13 residues in the CDR3. Unmatched junction bases numbered 6, after V lost 10 bases and J lost 4 bases. Germline values: CDR1 SEHNR, CDR2 FQNEAQ (reference sequence). The CDR3 spells CATTGLAADTQYF. For the CDR3, the DNA is TGTGCCACCACGGGACTAGCCGCAGATACGCAGTATTTT.

This clone came up a few times. With a much larger clone just one base away, this may be a read error. Different DNA sequences within this sample yield the same CDR3. V and J are TRBV18 and TRBJ2-3; D is unclear. Trimming removed 6 bases at V and 0 bases at J, with 13 bases between. This CDR3 has 15 residues. Germline values: CDR1 KGHSH, CDR2 LQKENI. In nucleotides, the CDR3 is TGTGCCAGCTCCCCCTCGGCCGGTAGCACAGATACGCAGTATTTT. This translates into CASSPSAGSTDTQYF.

The table lists this clone with a few counts. This chain connects TRBV6-1 to TRBJ1-2, with D perhaps TRBD1 (5 bases). The CDR3 loop spans 13 amino acids. V dropped 3 bases and J dropped 8 bases, with 13 bases sitting between them. CDR1 MNHNS and CDR2 SASEGT come from the germline V gene. The CDR3 protein is CASSEAGERGYTF. In DNA form, the CDR3 reads TGTGCCAGCAGTGAGGCGGGGGAAAGAGGCTACACCTTC.

CDR3 DNA sequence: TGTGCCATCACCAGGACAGTCAACTATGGCTACACCTTC. This translates into CAITRTVNYGYTF. The chain uses TRBV10-3 and TRBJ1-2; D might be TRBD1 (6 bases). The CDR3 sequence is 13 residues long. V was trimmed by 7 bases and J by 2 bases, leaving 11 bases between them. In germline, CDR1 is ENHRY, CDR2 SYGVKD.

This clone was counted at least ten times. The chain couples TRBV24-1 to TRBJ2-5, with 12 nucleotides matching TRBD1. V was clipped by 3 bases and J by 5 bases; unmatched bases: 6. Germline CDR1 and CDR2: KGHDR and SFDVKD. The CDR3 sequence is 16 residues long. The CDR3 nucleotides read TGTGCCACCAGTGATATGGGACAGGGGGCATGGGAGACCCAGTACTTC. It specifies CATSDMGQGAWETQYF.

The V call is TRBV6-1, the J call TRBJ1-2, with a tentative D call TRBD1 (6 bases). Germline assignment: CDR1 MNHNS and CDR2 SASEGT. V was trimmed by 8 bases and J by 6 bases, leaving 10 bases between them. The CDR3 runs 11 residues. CDR3 residues: CASGDINGYTF. For the CDR3, the DNA is TGTGCCAGCGGGGACATCAATGGCTACACCTTC.

This clone was detected ten times or more. The chain joins TRBV20-1 to TRBJ2-7; 11 bases map to TRBD2. Germline V gene sequence: CDR1 DFQATT, CDR2 SNEGSKA (reference sequence). J was trimmed by 7 bases and V by 0 bases; bases with no gene match: 11. This CDR3 is 16 amino acids long. The CDR3 region is CSAREDSGRAGEEQYF. The CDR3 DNA follows: TGCAGTGCTAGAGAGGATAGCGGGAGGGCGGGAGAAGAGCAGTACTTC.

Remarks on this clone: The CDR3 end shows no conserved phenylalanine or tryptophan, and so a read error is likely. It is unclear where the CDR3 begins or ends on the DNA, so no DNA is shown, and the CDR3 is as TCRdb lists it. This sequence joins TRBV11-2 and TRBJ1-5. The CDR3 adds up to 13 amino acids, both ends counted. Germline V gene data show CDR1 as SGHAT and CDR2 as FQNNGV. The chain's CDR3 is CASSLGTNQPQHL.

As for this clone: This may be a read error: a much more frequent sequence differs by one nucleotide. The same CDR3 is also encoded by other DNA sequences in this sample. J is TRBJ2-1 and V is TRBV12-3 or TRBV12-4; D is ambiguous. The CDR3 has 16 residues. V lost 3 bases and J lost 8, with 20 bases in between. The CDR3 DNA follows: TGTGCCAGCAGTTTCTTATTTGAGACCCAAAGTGATGAGCAGTTCTTC. It encodes CASSFLFETQSDEQFF.

There are many counts of this clone. This chain connects TRBV6-1 to TRBJ1-2, with TRBD1 identical over 8 bases. CDR1 is MNHNS and CDR2 is SASEGT in the germline V gene. The CDR3 is made up of 13 amino acids. J lost 4 bases, V lost 6 bases, and 4 bases had no gene match. The CDR3 here is CASSIGQGYGYTF. In nucleotides, the CDR3 is TGTGCCAGCAGCATAGGACAGGGCTATGGCTACACCTTC.

As regards this clone: This could be a read error, since a much larger clone is one nucleotide away. The chain combines TRBV7-3 with TRBJ1-1; D not resolved. CDR1 is SGHTA, CDR2 FQGTGA, per germline. CDR3 length equals 14 residues. The V end was cut by 1 base, the J end by 2 bases, with 8 bases between. CDR3 DNA: TGTGCCAGCAGCTTAATAGGCTCCAACACTGAAGCTTTCTTT. Encoded protein: CASSLIGSNTEAFF.

This clone has just one count. The chain is built from TRBV5-1 and TRBJ2-1; D is ambiguous. Germline CDR1 SGHRS, CDR2 YFSETQ. The V gene lost 4 bases and the J gene lost 6 bases, with 14 bases spanning the gap. This CDR3 region has 14 residues. This CDR3 is CASSPDILSNEQFF. Written as DNA, the CDR3 is TGCGCCAGCAGCCCAGACATTCTAAGCAATGAGCAGTTCTTC. Supplemented by reference TRBV5-1 and TRBJ2-1, the full variable domain reads KAGVTQTPRYLIKTRGQQVTLSCSPISGHRSVSWYQQTPGQGLQFLFEYFSETQRNKGNFPGRFSGRQFSNSRSEMNVSTLELGDSALYLCASSPDILSNEQFFGPGTRLTVL.

About this clone itself: The junction and the germline gene differ at one end; a read error may be behind it. The V call is TRBV5-4, the J call TRBJ1-4; TRBD1 matches at 10 bases. The CDR3 is 15 residues long. The V gene's germline CDR1 is SGHNT and CDR2 YYREEE (reference sequence). CDR3 in amino acids: CANSLWTGGSEKLFF. CDR3 bases: TGTGCCAACAGCTTGTGGACAGGGGGTAGTGAAAAACTGTTTTTT.

Concerning this clone: Germline and junction disagree at one end, which may indicate a read error. This sequence joins TRBV7-2 and TRBJ1-6; 8 nucleotides match TRBD1. The CDR3 contains 13 residues. The germline V gene encodes CDR1 SGHTA and CDR2 FQGNSA. The CDR3 sequence: CASSSGPGTGELW. In DNA, the CDR3 is TGTGCCAGCAGCTCAGGCCCCGGGACAGGAGAGCTGTGG.

The table lists this clone with many counts. A much larger clone differs from this one at a single base, so this may be a read error. V gene TRBV6-1 combines with J gene TRBJ1-2, with 7 bases fitting TRBD1. There are 14 residues in the CDR3. J lost 4 bases, V lost 9 bases, and 11 bases had no gene match. Germline CDR1 reads MNHNS; CDR2 reads SASEGT. Here the CDR3 reads CASGSATGLYGYTF. The CDR3 nucleotides are TGTGCCAGTGGATCCGCGACAGGGCTCTATGGCTACACCTTC.

This clone was seen a handful of times. This rearrangement joins TRBV12-3 or TRBV12-4 to TRBJ1-2; 8 bases map to TRBD1. V trimming: 3 bases; J trimming: 8 bases; junction bases outside the gene matches: 17. There are 17 residues in the CDR3. CDR3 nucleotides: TGTGCCAGCAGTTTCGCCCGGACAGGGAAGACAGTCATGGGCTACACCTTC. Residues: CASSFARTGKTVMGYTF.

This clone showed up many times. The chain combines TRBV6-2 or TRBV6-3 with TRBJ2-3, with TRBD1 identical over 11 bases. The CDR3 totals 18 residues. Germline lookup yields CDR1 MNHEY and CDR2 SVGEGT. The J segment lost 5 bases and the V segment lost 6 bases, leaving 16 bases of the junction unmatched. CDR3 sequence (DNA): TGTGCCAGCAGGCCCCTAAGTTGGGACAGGGGGTTTATAGATACGCAGTATTTT. Protein: CASRPLSWDRGFIDTQYF.

The V and J genes are TRBV13 and TRBJ1-2, with no clear D. The CDR3 loop spans 15 amino acids. The ends were cut back, 3 bases at V and 4 bases at J, with 15 bases in the middle. Germline V gene lookup returns CDR1 PRHDT and CDR2 FYEKMQ (reference sequence). CDR3: CASSLGTAELYGYTF. Here the CDR3 DNA reads TGTGCCAGCAGCTTGGGTACAGCAGAACTCTATGGCTACACCTTC.

V gene TRBV6-1 combines with J gene TRBJ1-2; D is unclear. Germline loops: CDR1 MNHNS, CDR2 SASEGT. CDR3 length: 16 amino acids. The V and J ends lost 1 base and 0 bases respectively, with 12 bases between them. The DNA of the CDR3 is TGTGCCAGCAGTGAAGTCGGAGCCCCCTCTAACTATGGCTACACCTTC. It encodes CASSEVGAPSNYGYTF.

Comment on this clone: A read error is likely, as this CDR3 ends without the conserved phenylalanine or tryptophan. This chain links TRBV24-1 with TRBJ2-5; weak D call: TRBD2 (6 bases). The CDR3 has 17 residues. CDR1 is KGHDR and CDR2 is SFDVKD in the germline V gene. V lost 2 bases to trimming and J lost 5 bases, with 20 bases between them. CDR3 sequence reads: CATSDSRSGRGWETQYL. CDR3 in DNA: TGTGCCACCAGTGATTCTCGCTCAGGGCGGGGATGGGAGACCCAGTACCTC.

This clone came up a few times. The chain links TRBV28 to TRBJ2-2, with D perhaps given as TRBD1 or TRBD2 (6 bases each). The V gene's germline CDR1 is MDHEN and CDR2 SYDVKM. The CDR3 extends over 14 amino acids. Trimming removed 6 bases at V and 6 bases at J, with 14 bases between. CDR3 protein: CASRQGGFAGELFF. In DNA form, the CDR3 reads TGTGCCAGCAGACAGGGAGGTTTCGCCGGGGAGCTGTTTTTT.

This clone was recorded a few times. A much larger clone sits a single nucleotide away, making a read error possible. The chain combines TRBV9 with TRBJ2-2; unclear D gene. Germline loops: CDR1 SGDLS, CDR2 YYNGEE. The CDR3 runs to 14 residues. V dropped 3 bases and J dropped 3 bases, with 9 bases sitting between them. The chain's CDR3 is CASSAAPDTGELFF. As DNA, the CDR3 is TGTGCCAGCAGCGCAGCTCCGGACACCGGGGAGCTGTTTTTT. Full variable domain (outside the CDR3, taken from reference TRBV9 and TRBJ2-2): DSGVTQTPKHLITATGQRVTLRCSPRSGDLSVYWYQQSLDQGLQFLIQYYNGEERAKGNILERFSAQQFPDLHSELNLSSLELGDSALYFCASSAAPDTGELFFGEGSRLTVL.

This clone was seen only a few times. This CDR3 is missing its conserved last phenylalanine or tryptophan, likely due to a read error. The V call is TRBV28, the J call TRBJ2-7; D not resolved. CDR3 length equals 12 residues. The germline CDR1 and CDR2 sequences are MDHEN and SYDVKM. V was trimmed by 6 bases and J by 2 bases, leaving 8 bases between them. CDR3 amino acids: CASRTVTYEQYI. The CDR3 DNA reads as TGTGCCAGCAGAACAGTGACCTACGAGCAGTACATC.

The chain uses TRBV28 and TRBJ1-2, with 7 bases matching TRBD1. The CDR3 covers 13 residues. V dropped 10 bases and J dropped 8; count of bases not matched to a gene: 13. Germline CDR1 MDHEN, CDR2 SYDVKM. In DNA form, the CDR3 reads TGTGCCACCTACTCCAAAGGGGGCAGGGGCTACACCTTC. This translates into CATYSKGGRGYTF.

The chain combines TRBV7-6 with TRBJ2-3; TRBD2 aligns across 11 bases. There are 15 residues in the CDR3. CDR1 and CDR2 from the germline V gene are SGHVS and FNYEAQ. V gave up 5 bases and J gave up 5 bases; unmatched junction bases: 6. The chain's CDR3 is CASSPRLAGGDTQYF. The DNA of the CDR3 is TGTGCCAGCAGCCCTCGTCTAGCGGGAGGAGATACGCAGTATTTT.